The 15 T cell receptor beta chains below were found in one sample sequenced in a study of T cells after yellow fever vaccination. TCRdb reprocessed the 5' RACE reads with MiXCR, giving one entry per CDR3 protein. The data hold 200,000 to 300,000 distinct CDR3 sequences, with 6% to 7.5% observed a single time. Sequences were derived from CD4+ T cells sorted from PBMCs, sampled 15 days after the yellow fever booster vaccination. The receptors originated from a man aged 30-40 years who received the YFV17D yellow fever vaccine.

This clonotype was counted a few times. This chain connects TRBV11-2 to TRBJ2-5; weak D call: TRBD2 (5 bases). The length of the CDR3 is 17 residues. The V gene's germline CDR1 is SGHAT and CDR2 FQNNGV. V lost 0 bases and J lost 5, with 19 bases in between. The CDR3 sequence: CASSLEIEVGGRETQYF. As DNA, the CDR3 is TGTGCCAGCAGCTTAGAAATCGAGGTCGGAGGTAGGGAGACCCAGTACTTC.

The chain joins TRBV7-8 to TRBJ2-7; D may be TRBD2 (6 bases). The CDR3 has 13 amino acids. V was trimmed by 10 bases and J by 4 bases, leaving 17 bases between them. Per the germline V gene, CDR1 is SGHVS and CDR2 is FQNEAQ. The CDR3 nucleotides read TGTGCCATCTCCCTCGGGAGTCTTTACGAGCAGTACTTC. Amino acids: CAISLGSLYEQYF. The full variable domain, completed using reference TRBV7-8 and TRBJ2-7, is GAGVSQSPRYKVAKRGQDVALRCDPISGHVSLFWYQQALGQGPEFLTYFQNEAQLDKSGLPSDRFFAERPEGSVSTLKIQRTQQEDSAVYLCAISLGSLYEQYFGPGTRLTVT.

This clonotype was seen repeatedly, ten times or more. V and J are TRBV7-6 and TRBJ2-7; 9 bases map to TRBD2. This CDR3 has 13 amino acids. Germline CDR1 reads SGHVS; CDR2 reads FNYEAQ. The J segment lost 5 bases and the V segment lost 2 bases, leaving 1 base of the junction unmatched. CDR3 sequence (DNA): TGTGCCAGCAGCTTAAGCGGGAGGCACGAGCAGTACTTC. Its translation is CASSLSGRHEQYF.

This clonotype was recorded at least ten times. The chain has TRBV5-1 and TRBJ2-1, with D possibly being TRBD1 (8 bases). This CDR3 is 18 amino acids long. The V gene's germline CDR1 is SGHRS and CDR2 YFSETQ. The V end lost 0 bases, the J end lost 3 bases, and 19 bases lay between the germline ends. CDR3 amino acids: CASSLVRGLASGYNEQFF. The CDR3, as DNA: TGCGCCAGCAGCTTGGTCAGGGGGCTGGCTAGCGGCTACAATGAGCAGTTCTTC. The whole variable domain, filled in from reference TRBV5-1 and TRBJ2-1, reads KAGVTQTPRYLIKTRGQQVTLSCSPISGHRSVSWYQQTPGQGLQFLFEYFSETQRNKGNFPGRFSGRQFSNSRSEMNVSTLELGDSALYLCASSLVRGLASGYNEQFFGPGTRLTVL.

The chain employs TRBV20-1 and TRBJ2-3; 10 nucleotides agree with TRBD2. With 2 bases clipped from V and 6 bases from J, the junction kept 8 bases outside the gene matches. Germline CDR1 reads DFQATT; CDR2 reads SNEGSKA (reference sequence). The CDR3 extends over 15 amino acids. The CDR3 DNA follows: TGCAGTGCTAGACCCTCAGCGGGAGGGCTTGATACGCAGTATTTT. It yields the protein CSARPSAGGLDTQYF.

This clonotype was seen repeatedly, ten times or more. The V call is TRBV5-1, the J call TRBJ2-5, with D hard to call. The CDR3 sequence is 12 residues long. The V gene's germline CDR1 is SGHRS and CDR2 YFSETQ. V was shortened by 3 bases and J by 3 bases, with 6 bases between the two germline ends. This chain's CDR3 is CASSYLEETQYF. The CDR3 DNA follows: TGCGCCAGCAGCTACCTCGAAGAGACCCAGTACTTC. The full variable domain, with the rest looked up from reference TRBV5-1 and TRBJ2-5, is KAGVTQTPRYLIKTRGQQVTLSCSPISGHRSVSWYQQTPGQGLQFLFEYFSETQRNKGNFPGRFSGRQFSNSRSEMNVSTLELGDSALYLCASSYLEETQYFGPGTRLLVL.

This clonotype was detected a few times. The V gene is TRBV5-5, the J gene TRBJ2-4, with a possible D match to TRBD1 (5 bases). CDR3 length equals 12 residues. Germline V gene sequence: CDR1 SGHKS, CDR2 YYEKEE (reference sequence). V was shortened by 0 bases and J by 12 bases, with 10 bases between the two germline ends. CDR3 nucleotides: TGTGCCAGCAGCTTGGAAAGGGGAACTCAGTACTTC. It translates to CASSLERGTQYF.

This clonotype was counted a few times. The chain has TRBV7-9 and TRBJ2-3, with D uncertain. Trimming took off 2 bases at V and 1 base at J, with 10 bases between the two ends. The CDR3 covers 15 residues. CDR1 and CDR2 (germline): SEHNR, FQNEAQ (reference sequence). CDR3 amino acids: CASSLRVLGTDTQYF. DNA of the CDR3: TGTGCCAGCAGCTTAAGGGTTCTCGGCACAGATACGCAGTATTTT.

This chain links TRBV5-1 with TRBJ2-1; 9 bases are shared with TRBD2. The V gene's germline CDR1 is SGHRS and CDR2 YFSETQ. V shed 4 bases, J shed 9 bases, and the junction held 8 bases outside the gene matches. This CDR3 is built from 14 residues. This CDR3 reads CASSPPGTSSEQFF. CDR3 nucleotides: TGCGCCAGCAGCCCTCCCGGGACTAGCTCTGAGCAGTTCTTC.

There are a few counts of this clonotype. The chain combines TRBV29-1 with TRBJ2-5; TRBD1 matches 7 bases. This CDR3 is 12 amino acids long. The V segment lost 6 bases and the J segment 5 bases; nucleotides outside the gene matches: 6. Germline CDR1 and CDR2: SQVTM and ANQGSEA. The CDR3 nucleotides read TGCAGCGTCGGACAGGCCCGGGAGACCCAGTACTTC. Protein product: CSVGQARETQYF.

The chain uses TRBV3-1 and TRBJ2-1, with TRBD2 matching over 7 bases. Germline CDR1 LGHDT, CDR2 YNNKEL (reference sequence). Trimming cost V 0 bases and J 7 bases; bases outside gene matches: 12. The length of the CDR3 is 17 residues. The CDR3 loop reads CASSQESLAESGNEQFF. CDR3 nucleotide sequence: TGTGCCAGCAGCCAAGAAAGTCTAGCGGAATCCGGTAATGAGCAGTTCTTC.

This clonotype has a handful of counts. The V and J genes are TRBV5-4 and TRBJ2-5; the D is unclear. The ends were cut back, 7 bases at V and 5 bases at J, with 21 bases in the middle. Germline values: CDR1 SGHNT, CDR2 YYREEE (reference sequence). This CDR3 comprises 15 residues. In DNA, the CDR3 is TGTGCCAGCGGGCAGCCCCCGGGTTCCTCGGAGACCCAGTACTTC. Residues: CASGQPPGSSETQYF. The entire variable domain, with the rest obtained from reference TRBV5-4 and TRBJ2-5, is as follows: ETGVTQSPTHLIKTRGQQVTLRCSSQSGHNTVSWYQQALGQGPQFIFQYYREEENGRGNFPPRFSGLQFPNYSSELNVNALELDDSALYLCASGQPPGSSETQYFGPGTRLLVL.

This clonotype was seen at least ten times. V usage is TRBV7-8 and J usage is TRBJ2-4, with D possibly being TRBD1 (6 bases). The CDR3 covers 13 residues. The V end was cut by 8 bases, the J end by 11 bases, with 19 bases between. Germline CDR1 is SGHVS and CDR2 is FQNEAQ. The CDR3, as DNA: TGTGCCAGCTCCGAGGGGGTACAGGCTTTTCAGTACTTC. This sequence encodes CASSEGVQAFQYF.

The chain has TRBV2 and TRBJ2-7, with a tentative D call TRBD1 (5 bases). CDR1 and CDR2 from the germline V gene are SNHLY and FYNNEI. The CDR3 sequence is 13 residues long. V gave up 4 bases and J gave up 4 bases, with 11 bases separating them. CDR3 in amino acids: CASSAGLEYEQYF. Here the CDR3 DNA reads TGTGCCAGCAGTGCAGGGCTCGAATACGAGCAGTACTTC.

The chain couples TRBV6-2 or TRBV6-3 to TRBJ2-7, with 7 nucleotides matching TRBD2. This CDR3 region has 16 residues. Germline values: CDR1 MNHEY, CDR2 SVGEGT. The junction had 16 bases not matched to a gene; V was cut back by 6 bases and J by 5 bases. The CDR3 DNA sequence: TGTGCCAGCAGCGGGACTAACAACCGGGGACGGAACGAGCAGTACTTC. Its protein product is CASSGTNNRGRNEQYF.